The 13 T cell receptor beta chains below all came from one sample that was sequenced in a study of blood T cells in healthy people across ages (dated by TCRdb to between 2014 and 2017). The method behind the library was 5' RACE. TCRdb records Illumina HiSeq 2500 as the sequencer. A second PCR of roughly 7 to 11 cycles was performed with a sample-barcoded 5' primer and a J-beta primer mix. TCRdb reprocessing: public reads trimmed at Q25 with fastp, clones called with MiXCR, in-frame beta chains kept. Each record represents a unique CDR3 protein, reported with the most common genes and DNA among its rows. Counted in this sample were roughly 1,100,000 distinct CDR3 sequences; 20% to 25% of them appeared once. The top ten constitute approximately 0.75% of the sample. Another study also made use of these data, one on T cells of mothers and their children.

Specimen: blood. The receptors were gathered from a girl aged 2 to 10 in good health.

The sample holds a few counts of this clonotype. The CDR3 spells CASSDPQDSRIAYEQYF. CDR3 coding DNA: TGTGCCAGCAGTGACCCCCAGGACAGCCGAATTGCCTACGAGCAGTACTTC. The chain uses TRBV2 and TRBJ2-7; perhaps TRBD1 as D (6 bases). Trimming stripped 3 bases from V and 2 bases from J, with 20 bases between. This CDR3 spans 17 amino acids. Germline V gene sequence: CDR1 SNHLY, CDR2 FYNNEI. Together with reference TRBV2 and TRBJ2-7, the CDR3 gives the full variable domain: EPEVTQTPSHQVTQMGQEVILRCVPISNHLYFYWYRQILGQKVEFLVSFYNNEISEKSEIFDDQFSVERPDGSNFTLKIRSTKLEDSAMYFCASSDPQDSRIAYEQYFGPGTRLTVT.

This clonotype was observed a handful of times. This chain uses TRBV27 with TRBJ2-5; D is possibly TRBD2 (5 bases). Germline V lookup: CDR1 MNHEY, CDR2 SMNVEV (reference sequence). The CDR3 is 14 residues long. V shed 3 bases and J shed 9 bases, with 17 bases lying between them. As DNA, the CDR3 is TGTGCCAGCAGTTTTTTCAGCGGTCCCCGGGCCCAGTACTTC. Encoded protein: CASSFFSGPRAQYF.

This clonotype was seen more than once but under ten times. The chain joins TRBV28 to TRBJ2-3; 9 bases fit TRBD2. Germline trimming cut 7 bases from V and 6 bases from J; bases unmatched to any gene: 11. The CDR3 length is 15 residues. Germline V CDR1 and CDR2: MDHEN, SYDVKM. The CDR3, as DNA: TGTGCCAGCAACCTCTATAGCGGGAGCTGGGATACGCAGTATTTT. Translation gives CASNLYSGSWDTQYF.

There are a few counts of this clonotype. The V and J genes are TRBV12-3 or TRBV12-4 and TRBJ2-1; 10 bases fit TRBD2. CDR3 length equals 15 residues. Unmatched junction bases numbered 10, after V lost 6 bases and J lost 8 bases. CDR3 region: CASSTGLATGDEQFF. The CDR3 DNA follows: TGTGCCAGCAGCACGGGACTAGCGACGGGGGATGAGCAGTTCTTC.

V usage is TRBV7-2 and J usage is TRBJ2-1; the D gene could be TRBD1 or TRBD2 (5 bases each). CDR3 size: 15 residues. Per the germline V gene, CDR1 is SGHTA and CDR2 is FQGNSA. V was shortened by 6 bases and J by 4 bases, with 16 bases between the two germline ends. The CDR3 DNA sequence: TGTGCCAGCAGTTCAGAGGGGCGTTTATACAATGAGCAGTTCTTC. Its protein product is CASSSEGRLYNEQFF.

CDR3: CSATTGEGAKNIQYF. CDR3 coding DNA: TGCAGTGCCACGACAGGGGAAGGAGCCAAAAACATTCAGTACTTC. The V and J genes are TRBV20-1 and TRBJ2-4, with 8 nucleotides matching TRBD1. V was clipped by 6 bases and J by 0 bases; unmatched bases: 7. CDR1 is DFQATT, CDR2 SNEGSKA, per germline (reference sequence). The CDR3 length is 15 residues.

The chain joins TRBV5-6 to TRBJ2-1; 7 bases match TRBD1. The V segment lost 4 bases and the J segment 7 bases; nucleotides outside the gene matches: 5. CDR1 SGHDT and CDR2 YYEEEE come from the germline V gene. CDR3 length: 13 amino acids. The CDR3 nucleotides read TGTGCCAGCAGCCAGACAGGGAAGAATGAGCAGTTCTTC. Its translation: CASSQTGKNEQFF.

V is TRBV6-6 and J is TRBJ2-4; maybe TRBD1 (5 bases). Trimming stripped 7 bases from V and 2 bases from J, with 9 bases between. The CDR3 runs 13 residues. CDR1 MNHNY and CDR2 SVGAGI come from the germline V gene (reference sequence). The DNA for the CDR3 is TGTGCCAGCACCAGGGATCCCAAAAACATTCAGTACTTC. Translating gives CASTRDPKNIQYF.

This clonotype was recorded a few times. The chain employs TRBV12-3 or TRBV12-4 and TRBJ1-2; D remains unclear. Deletions cut 6 bases from V and 0 bases from J, with 14 bases between. CDR3 length: 15 residues. CDR3 protein: CASRVRKGANYGYTF. The CDR3 DNA is TGTGCCAGCAGGGTCCGGAAAGGAGCTAACTATGGCTACACCTTC.

This clonotype was found a few times. J is TRBJ2-5 and V is TRBV12-5; D gene uncertain. The J call is uncertain, as TRBJ2-7 better fits the DNA end. CDR1 and CDR2 from the germline V gene are LGHNT and FRNRAP. The CDR3 spans 14 residues. CDR3 DNA sequence: TGTGCTAGTGGTTCCGGGTACTCCAACTACGAGCAGTACTTC. It yields the protein CASGSGYSNYEQYF.

The chain joins TRBV7-9 to TRBJ2-1; 7 bases align to TRBD1. Trimming removed 5 bases from V and 8 bases from J; junction bases left unmatched: 3. Germline V lookup: CDR1 SEHNR, CDR2 FQNEAQ (reference sequence). CDR3 length equals 12 residues. CDR3 loop: CASSPGTDEQFF. CDR3 bases: TGTGCCAGCAGCCCCGGGACAGATGAGCAGTTCTTC.

The J gene is TRBJ1-1, the V gene TRBV11-1; 7 positions agree with TRBD1. CDR3 length equals 14 residues. Germline V gene lookup returns CDR1 SGHAT and CDR2 FQDESV (reference sequence). The J segment lost 3 bases and the V segment lost 4 bases, leaving 5 bases of the junction unmatched. The CDR3 sequence: CASSSTQGDTEAFF. CDR3 in DNA: TGTGCCAGCAGCTCCACGCAGGGGGACACTGAAGCTTTCTTT.

This clonotype was counted between two and nine times. This chain joins TRBV18 and TRBJ1-6, with unresolved D. Germline V CDR1 and CDR2: KGHSH, LQKENI. The V and J ends lost 3 bases and 3 bases respectively, with 18 bases between them. CDR3 length: 18 amino acids. CDR3 residues: CASSPQAAATLYNSPLHF. The CDR3 nucleotides are TGTGCCAGCTCACCCCAAGCTGCGGCCACACTCTATAATTCACCCCTCCACTTT.